The next 2 T cell receptor beta chains were all read from a single sample in a study of blood T cell repertoires in COVID-19. The table came from immunoSEQ multiplex PCR; TCRdb's copy has only in-frame clones and leaves some out. The profile shows roughly 200,000 clones, about 87% of them singletons. Sequenced input: peripheral blood. These receptors came from a man aged 60 to 75 who had recovered from COVID-19.

The V and J genes are TRBV7-2 and TRBJ1-1; D unclear. Per germline, CDR1 SGHTA and CDR2 FQGNSA. The CDR3 spans 13 residues. V lost 1 base and J 11 bases, leaving 14 bases between the germline ends. CDR3 sequence (DNA): TGTGCCAGCAGCTTAGGACATTTTAACGCGGCTTTCTTT. This translates into CASSLGHFNAAFF. Drawing the rest from reference TRBV7-2 and TRBJ1-1, the complete variable domain is GAGVSQSPSNKVTEKGKDVELRCDPISGHTALYWYRQSLGQGLEFLIYFQGNSAPDKSGLPSDRFSAERTGGSVSTLTIQRTQQEDSAVYLCASSLGHFNAAFFGQGTRLTVV.

V and J are TRBV9 and TRBJ2-1; TRBD1 matches at 11 bases. Unmatched junction bases numbered 16, after V lost 4 bases and J lost 4 bases. This CDR3 contains 19 residues. The germline gives CDR1 SGDLS, CDR2 YYNGEE. The CDR3 here is CASSLRIPGTGGRYNEQFF. Written as DNA, the CDR3 is TGTGCCAGCAGCTTACGGATCCCCGGGACAGGGGGTAGGTACAATGAGCAGTTCTTC.